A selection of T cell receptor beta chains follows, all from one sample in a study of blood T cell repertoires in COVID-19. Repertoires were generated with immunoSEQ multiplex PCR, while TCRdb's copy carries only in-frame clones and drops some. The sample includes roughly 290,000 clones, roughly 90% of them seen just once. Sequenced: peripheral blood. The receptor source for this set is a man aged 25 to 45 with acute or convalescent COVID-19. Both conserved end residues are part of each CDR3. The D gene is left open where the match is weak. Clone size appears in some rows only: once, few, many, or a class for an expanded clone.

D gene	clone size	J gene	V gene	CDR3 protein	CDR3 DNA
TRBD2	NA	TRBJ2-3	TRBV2	CASRGTSGLNTQYF	TGTGCCAGCAGGGGGACTAGCGGGTTAAATACGCAGTATTTT
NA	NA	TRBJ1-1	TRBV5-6	CASSPGFNTEAFF	TGTGCCAGCAGCCCGGGATTCAACACTGAAGCTTTCTTT
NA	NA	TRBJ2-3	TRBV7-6	CASSLRGASTDTQYF	TGTGCCAGCAGCCTCCGGGGTGCTAGCACAGATACGCAGTATTTT
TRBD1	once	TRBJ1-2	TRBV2	CASRRGQNYGYTF	TGTGCCAGCAGGAGGGGACAGAACTATGGCTACACCTTC
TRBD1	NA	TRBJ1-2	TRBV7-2	CASSPASGQGRYGYTF	TGTGCCAGCAGCCCCGCTTCTGGACAGGGACGCTATGGCTACACCTTC
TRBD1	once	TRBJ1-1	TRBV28	CASDSDRGEAFF	TGTGCCAGCGACTCGGACAGGGGTGAAGCTTTCTTT
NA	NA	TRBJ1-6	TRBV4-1	CASSQWYGTESYNSPLHF	TGCGCCAGCAGCCAATGGTACGGCACAGAGTCCTATAATTCACCCCTCCACTTT
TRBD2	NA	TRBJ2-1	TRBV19	CASSPRLAGGSSYNEQFF	TGTGCCAGTAGTCCTCGACTAGCGGGAGGGAGCTCCTACAATGAGCAGTTCTTC
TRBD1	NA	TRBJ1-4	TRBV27	CASSPGQVGEKLFF	TGTGCCAGCAGTCCCGGACAGGTTGGGGAAAAACTGTTTTTT
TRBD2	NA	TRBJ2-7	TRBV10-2	CASSESWGGPYEQYF	TGCGCCAGCAGTGAGTCGTGGGGGGGACCCTACGAGCAGTACTTC
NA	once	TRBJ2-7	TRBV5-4	CASSLDRANEQYF	TGTGCCAGCAGCTTGGACAGGGCGAACGAGCAGTACTTC
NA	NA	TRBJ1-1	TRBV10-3	CAISEGVGLHTEAFF	TGTGCCATCAGTGAAGGGGTGGGTCTGCACACTGAAGCTTTCTTT
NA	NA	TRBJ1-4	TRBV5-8	CASSWASNEKLFF	TGTGCCAGCAGCTGGGCTTCCAATGAAAAACTGTTTTTT
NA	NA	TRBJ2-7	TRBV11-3	CASSLDGGAPYYEQYF	TGTGCCAGCAGCTTAGATGGGGGGGCGCCGTACTACGAGCAGTACTTC
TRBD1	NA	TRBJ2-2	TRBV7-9	CASSLGDRAVGELFF	TGTGCCAGCAGCTTAGGTGACAGGGCGGTCGGGGAGCTGTTTTTT
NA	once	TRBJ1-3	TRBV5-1	CASSNRSSGNTIYF	TGCGCCAGCAGTAACAGGAGCTCTGGAAACACCATATATTTT
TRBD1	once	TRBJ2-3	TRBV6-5	CASKGAGDTDTQYF	TGTGCCAGCAAGGGGGCAGGGGACACAGATACGCAGTATTTT
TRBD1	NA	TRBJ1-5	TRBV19	CASNGQGNQPQHF	TGTGCCAGTAACGGACAGGGCAATCAGCCCCAGCATTTT
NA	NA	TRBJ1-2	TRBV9	CASSAPGQHYGYTF	TGTGCCAGCAGCGCCCCCGGACAGCACTATGGCTACACCTTC
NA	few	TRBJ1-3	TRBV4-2	CASSQEGRQGNTIYF	TGTGCCAGCAGCCAAGAAGGACGACAGGGAAACACCATATATTTT
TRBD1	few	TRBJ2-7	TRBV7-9	CASSLARQGASYEQYF	TGTGCCAGCAGCTTAGCACGGCAGGGGGCTAGCTACGAGCAGTACTTC
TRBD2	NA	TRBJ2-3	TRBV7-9	CASSFFGTNTDTQYF	TGTGCCAGCAGCTTTTTCGGGACTAACACAGATACGCAGTATTTT
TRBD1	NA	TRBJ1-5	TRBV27	CASSFEGQGVQPQHF	TGTGCCAGCAGTTTCGAGGGACAGGGAGTTCAGCCCCAGCATTTT
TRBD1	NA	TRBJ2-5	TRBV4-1	CASSQNSGTGSKTQYF	TGCGCCAGCAGCCAGAATTCCGGGACAGGGTCTAAGACCCAGTACTTC
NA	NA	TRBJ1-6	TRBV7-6	CASSLVTGRSVSPLHF	TGTGCCAGCAGCTTAGTGACGGGGAGATCTGTTTCACCCCTCCACTTT
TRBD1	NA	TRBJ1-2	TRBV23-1	CASSPRTGGEGNYGYTF	TGCGCCAGCAGTCCGCGGACAGGGGGCGAGGGTAACTATGGCTACACCTTC
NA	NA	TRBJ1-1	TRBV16	CARAPSLNTEAFF	TGTGCCAGAGCTCCCTCGCTGAACACTGAAGCTTTCTTT
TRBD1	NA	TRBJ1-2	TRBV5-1	CASSSGTRGRSDGYTF	TGCGCCAGCAGCTCAGGGACCAGGGGGCGTTCGGATGGCTACACCTTC
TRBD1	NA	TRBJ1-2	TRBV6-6	CASSPRDRGDYGYTF	TGTGCCAGCAGTCCCCGGGACAGGGGAGACTATGGCTACACCTTC
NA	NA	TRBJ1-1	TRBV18	CASSQRQFWGNTEAFF	TGTGCCAGCTCACAACGACAGTTTTGGGGGAACACTGAAGCTTTCTTT
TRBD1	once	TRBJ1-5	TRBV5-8	CASSLEGQGLSQPQHF	TGTGCCAGCAGCTTGGAGGGACAGGGATTAAGTCAGCCCCAGCATTTT
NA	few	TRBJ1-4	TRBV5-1	CASSSDTYNEKLFF	TGCGCCAGCAGCTCCGACACTTATAATGAAAAACTGTTTTTT
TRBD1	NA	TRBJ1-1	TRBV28	CASSRGTGDDTEAFF	TGTGCCAGCAGCCGCGGGACAGGGGATGACACTGAAGCTTTCTTT
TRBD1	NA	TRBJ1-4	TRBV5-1	CVSSLGTVREGEKLFF	TGCGTCAGCAGCTTGGGGACAGTCCGAGAGGGTGAAAAACTGTTTTTT
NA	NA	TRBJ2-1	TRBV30	CAWAAGSYNEQFF	TGTGCCTGGGCCGCGGGCTCCTACAATGAGCAGTTCTTC
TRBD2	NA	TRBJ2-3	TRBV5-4	CASSLKLAGGRSTDTQYF	TGTGCCAGCAGCTTGAAACTAGCGGGGGGGCGGAGCACAGATACGCAGTATTTT
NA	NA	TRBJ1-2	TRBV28	CASSLAQIGYTF	TGTGCCAGCAGTTTAGCACAGATCGGCTACACCTTC
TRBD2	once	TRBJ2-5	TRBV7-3	CASSLALAGWETQYF	TGTGCCAGCAGCTTAGCGCTAGCGGGATGGGAGACCCAGTACTTC
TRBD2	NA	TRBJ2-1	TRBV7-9	CASSLNSGDDEQFF	TGTGCCAGCAGCTTAAACAGCGGGGATGATGAGCAGTTCTTC
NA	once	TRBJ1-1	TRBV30	CAWPPGGNTEAFF	TGTGCCTGGCCTCCGGGGGGGAACACTGAAGCTTTCTTT
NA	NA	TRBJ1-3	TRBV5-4	CASSQPSGSIYF	TGTGCCAGCAGCCAGCCCTCAGGTTCCATATATTTT
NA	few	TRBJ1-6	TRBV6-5	CASSYASGRTSPLHF	TGTGCCAGCAGTTACGCTTCCGGGAGGACCTCACCCCTCCACTTT
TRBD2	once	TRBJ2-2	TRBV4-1	CASSQEGGLVGELFF	TGCGCCAGCAGCCAAGAGGGGGGACTAGTCGGGGAGCTGTTTTTT
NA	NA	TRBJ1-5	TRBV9	CASSVGGLENQPQHF	TGTGCCAGCAGCGTAGGGGGGCTTGAGAATCAGCCCCAGCATTTT
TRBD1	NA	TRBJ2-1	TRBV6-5	CAGGWGQGIIEQFF	TGTGCCGGCGGGTGGGGACAGGGAATCATTGAGCAGTTCTTC
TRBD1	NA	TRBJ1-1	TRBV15	CATSRDPLGGVRAFF	TGTGCCACCAGCAGAGATCCCTTAGGGGGCGTCCGAGCTTTCTTT
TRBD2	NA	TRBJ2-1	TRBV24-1	CATSDASGFSYNEQFF	TGTGCCACCAGTGACGCTAGCGGATTCTCCTACAATGAGCAGTTCTTC
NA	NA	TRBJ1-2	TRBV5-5	CASSFLGGNGYTF	TGTGCCAGCAGCTTTTTAGGAGGGAATGGCTACACCTTC
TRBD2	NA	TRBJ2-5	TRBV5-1	CASSFLAGVQETQYF	TGCGCCAGCAGCTTCCTAGCGGGGGTTCAAGAGACCCAGTACTTC
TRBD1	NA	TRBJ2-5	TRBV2	CASSRTGSRETQYF	TGTGCCAGCAGTAGGACAGGCTCGCGAGAGACCCAGTACTTC